This paragraph covers one TCR beta chain sequence. This specimen comes from a study of OX40 agonist ivuxolimab in advanced cancers. The CDR3 loop spans 16 amino acids. The ends lost 2 bases at V and 5 bases at J; junction bases unmatched: 8. Germline V gives CDR1 SGHNT, CDR2 YENEEA. The repertoire was sequenced with immunoSEQ multiplex PCR; TCRdb's copy has only in-frame clones and lacks some. This sample has around 77,000 clones, with 85% to 90% found just once. Sequencing was performed on CD4+ or CD8+ T cells sorted from blood, taken in a trial of the OX40 agonist ivuxolimab. This chain links TRBV11-3 with TRBJ1-2; 10 positions agree with TRBD1. The sequence derives from an adult with an advanced solid tumor such as melanoma, head and neck, liver or kidney cancer. The DNA for the CDR3 is TGTGCCAGCAGCTTAAGAGTGGGACAGGGGATTTATGGCTACACCTTC. This codes for CASSLRVGQGIYGYTF.